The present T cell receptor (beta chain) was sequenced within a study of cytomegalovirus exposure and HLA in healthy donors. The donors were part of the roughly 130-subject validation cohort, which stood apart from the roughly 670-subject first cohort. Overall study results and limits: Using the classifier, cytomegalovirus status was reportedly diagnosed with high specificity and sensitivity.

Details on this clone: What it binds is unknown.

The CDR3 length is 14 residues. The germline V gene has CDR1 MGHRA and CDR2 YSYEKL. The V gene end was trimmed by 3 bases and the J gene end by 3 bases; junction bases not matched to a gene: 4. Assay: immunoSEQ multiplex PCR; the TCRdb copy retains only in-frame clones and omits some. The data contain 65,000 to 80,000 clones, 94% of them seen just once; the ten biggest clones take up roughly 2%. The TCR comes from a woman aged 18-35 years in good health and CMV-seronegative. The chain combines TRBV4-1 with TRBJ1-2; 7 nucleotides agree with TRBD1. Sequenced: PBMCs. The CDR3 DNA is TGCGCCAGCAGCCAGACCGGGACAGACTATGGCTACACCTTC. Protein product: CASSQTGTDYGYTF.